The 31 T cell receptor beta chains below all came from one sample that was sequenced in a study of blood T cells in healthy people across ages. Sample-barcoded 5' priming and a J-beta primer mix drove a second PCR of 7 to 11 cycles. MiXCR, run by TCRdb on the 5' RACE reads, gives a single entry per CDR3 protein. There are some 640,000 distinct CDR3 sequences in the sample; roughly 50% occur only once, and roughly 34% lies in the top ten. The sequencing input was blood. Receptor source: a woman aged 60 to 75 in good health.

This chain connects TRBV20-1 to TRBJ2-2, with D tentatively TRBD2 (6 bases). V lost 1 base, J lost 2 bases, and 8 bases lay in between. CDR3 size: 14 residues. CDR1 is DFQATT and CDR2 is SNEGSKA in the germline V gene (reference sequence). In nucleotides, the CDR3 is TGCAGTGCTAGAGTAGCGGCAAACACCGGGGAGCTGTTTTTT. This gives the protein CSARVAANTGELFF.

The chain joins TRBV12-3 or TRBV12-4 to TRBJ2-7; 10 bases map to TRBD2. This CDR3 is built from 16 residues. Trimming took 5 bases from V and 3 from J; bases not matched to a gene: 10. CDR3 coding DNA: TGTGCCAGCAGTCGAGGACTAGCGGAAGGGGGCTACGAGCAGTACTTC. Its protein product is CASSRGLAEGGYEQYF.

This clonotype was counted a few times. This chain links TRBV12-3 or TRBV12-4 with TRBJ2-7; the D is unclear. The CDR3 covers 13 residues. The germline V and J ends were trimmed by 4 bases and 6 bases, with 13 bases remaining between them. The CDR3 loop reads CASSSFSEGEQYF. In nucleotides, the CDR3 is TGTGCCAGCAGTTCGTTTTCGGAAGGCGAGCAGTACTTC.

A single count supports this clonotype. The CDR3 nucleotides are TGTGCCAGCAGCCAGACTCCTTTCTCGTCCTACGAGCAGTACTTC. Encoded protein: CASSQTPFSSYEQYF. The chain has TRBV3-1 and TRBJ2-7; D not certain. Trimming removed 3 bases from V and 1 base from J, with 13 bases in between. Germline V lookup: CDR1 LGHDT, CDR2 YNNKEL (reference sequence). CDR3 length: 15 amino acids.

There are a few counts of this clonotype. V gene TRBV20-1 combines with J gene TRBJ2-7, with D uncertain. The CDR3 loop spans 15 amino acids. CDR1 and CDR2 (germline): DFQATT, SNEGSKA (reference sequence). Between the trimmed V and J ends, which lost 0 bases and 0 bases, there was a span of 12 bases. The CDR3 loop reads CSARERHSVSYEQYF. CDR3 DNA: TGCAGTGCTAGAGAAAGACATTCCGTCTCCTACGAGCAGTACTTC.

The chain has TRBV20-1 and TRBJ2-3; TRBD2 might be the D (5 bases). The CDR3 is 16 amino acids. The V end lost 0 bases, the J end lost 0 bases, and 13 bases lay between the germline ends. Per the germline V gene, CDR1 is DFQATT and CDR2 is SNEGSKA (reference sequence). The DNA of the CDR3 is TGCAGTGCTAGAGATCGGCGGCGGACTAGCACAGATACGCAGTATTTT. Its protein product is CSARDRRRTSTDTQYF.

CDR3 sequence: CASSQDRAGGFADTQYF. In DNA, the CDR3 is TGTGCCAGCAGCCAAGATCGCGCGGGAGGGTTTGCAGATACGCAGTATTTT. V and J are TRBV4-2 and TRBJ2-3; 9 positions match TRBD2. This CDR3 has 17 residues. Trimming took 0 bases from V and 4 from J; bases not matched to a gene: 8. Looked up from germline, CDR1 is LGHNA and CDR2 is YNFKEQ.

The chain carries TRBV27 and TRBJ2-5, with TRBD2 as a possible D gene (7 bases). The V gene lost 4 bases and the J gene lost 11 bases, with 17 bases spanning the gap. The CDR3 runs 13 residues. CDR1 is MNHEY and CDR2 is SMNVEV in the germline V gene (reference sequence). Here the CDR3 reads CASSSPLGGPQYF. The CDR3 nucleotides are TGTGCCAGCAGTTCCCCCCTCGGGGGGCCGCAGTACTTC.

This sequence joins TRBV11-2 and TRBJ2-3; D gene ambiguous. V gave up 5 bases and J gave up 5 bases, with 14 bases separating them. CDR3 length equals 14 residues. Germline CDR1 is SGHAT and CDR2 is FQNNGV. This CDR3 is CASSVATWGDTQYF. The CDR3 nucleotides read TGTGCCAGCAGCGTAGCTACTTGGGGAGATACGCAGTATTTT.

The table lists this clonotype with a few counts. The J gene is TRBJ2-5, the V gene TRBV10-3; 7 bases match TRBD1. This CDR3 is 13 amino acids long. The V gene's germline CDR1 is ENHRY and CDR2 SYGVKD. The V segment lost 10 bases and the J segment 1 base; nucleotides outside the gene matches: 6. As DNA, the CDR3 is TGTGCCACCCAGGGGGTGGGCCAAGAGACCCAGTACTTC. Residues: CATQGVGQETQYF.

This clonotype appeared once. Its ends do not fully match the called genes, so a read error is possible. The genes are TRBV4-3 and TRBJ2-3; D remains unclear. The V gene's germline CDR1 is LGHNA and CDR2 YSLEER. The CDR3 loop spans 13 amino acids. The CDR3, as DNA: TGCACCAGCAGCCAAGGAGGCACAGATACGCAGTATTTT. Its translation: CTSSQGGTDTQYF.

The gene calls are TRBV20-1 and TRBJ2-6; 9 bases are shared with TRBD1. V gave up 0 bases and J gave up 12 bases; unmatched junction bases: 12. The CDR3 runs to 16 residues. CDR1 and CDR2 from the germline V gene are DFQATT and SNEGSKA (reference sequence). The DNA of the CDR3 is TGCAGTGCTAGAGATCCTAACAGGGGGCGGGTAAGCGTCCTGACTTTC. Residues: CSARDPNRGRVSVLTF.

The CDR3 nucleotides are TGTGCCAGCAGCCAACCAGGGGGCTATGGCTACACCTTC. Residues: CASSQPGGYGYTF. This sequence joins TRBV3-1 and TRBJ1-2; TRBD1 agrees at 7 bases. Germline-derived CDR1 and CDR2 are LGHDT and YNNKEL (reference sequence). The CDR3 is 13 amino acids. The V and J ends lost 2 bases and 4 bases, in that order; junction bases with no gene match: 1.

This clonotype occurred a few times. The chain uses TRBV7-2 and TRBJ2-7; 8 bases align to TRBD2. Losses at the gene ends were 2 bases for V and 0 bases for J; bases not matched to a gene: 3. Looked up from germline, CDR1 is SGHTA and CDR2 is FQGNSA. The CDR3 totals 15 residues. As DNA, the CDR3 is TGTGCCAGCAGCTTAACGGGAGGGGACTCCTACGAGCAGTACTTC. It codes for CASSLTGGDSYEQYF.

This clonotype appeared a few times. The J gene is TRBJ2-1, the V gene TRBV29-1; D is possibly TRBD1 (6 bases). V was shortened by 3 bases and J by 6 bases, with 12 bases between the two germline ends. The CDR3 runs 13 residues. Germline V gives CDR1 SQVTM, CDR2 ANQGSEA. The CDR3, as DNA: TGCAGCGTTGATACAGGGCTTACCAATGAGCAGTTCTTC. Its protein product is CSVDTGLTNEQFF.

This clonotype occurred many times. V usage is TRBV29-1 and J usage is TRBJ2-5, with 7 bases identical to TRBD1. The germline gives CDR1 SQVTM, CDR2 ANQGSEA. V gave up 6 bases and J gave up 4 bases; unmatched junction bases: 5. The CDR3 has 12 residues. The CDR3, as DNA: TGCAGCGTCGACCGGGACAGAGAGACCCAGTACTTC. Protein product: CSVDRDRETQYF.

This clonotype was picked up a small number of times. The chain joins TRBV6-5 to TRBJ2-1; 9 positions match TRBD1. Germline lookup yields CDR1 MNHEY and CDR2 SVGAGI. Trimming cost V 7 bases and J 6 bases; bases outside gene matches: 10. The CDR3 covers 15 residues. Here the CDR3 reads CASNSPGQGPNEQFF. As DNA, the CDR3 is TGTGCCAGCAACTCACCGGGACAGGGCCCCAATGAGCAGTTCTTC.

The chain links TRBV12-3 or TRBV12-4 to TRBJ2-3; D is uncertain. With 3 bases removed from V and 4 bases from J, the gap between germline ends came to 5 bases. This CDR3 is 12 amino acids long. The CDR3 bases are TGTGCCAGCAGTTTCACGGCAGATACGCAGTATTTT. Translation: CASSFTADTQYF.

The chain has TRBV29-1 and TRBJ2-5; 10 nucleotides align to TRBD2. Germline loops: CDR1 SQVTM, CDR2 ANQGSEA. This CDR3 is built from 13 residues. Unmatched junction bases numbered 14, after V lost 8 bases and J lost 11 bases. In DNA form, the CDR3 reads TGCAGCCACAGCGGGAGGGGCGGCTATGAGCAGTACTTC. It specifies CSHSGRGGYEQYF. The entire variable domain, with the rest obtained from reference TRBV29-1 and TRBJ2-5, is as follows: SAVISQKPSRDICQRGTSLTIQCQVDSQVTMMFWYRQQPGQSLTLIATANQGSEATYESGFVIDKFPISRPNLTFSTLTVSNMSPEDSSIYLCSHSGRGGYEQYFGPGTRLLVL.

The V gene is TRBV5-1, the J gene TRBJ2-7; tentatively, D is TRBD1 (6 bases). Trimming pared 4 bases from V and 2 bases from J, leaving 13 bases between. The germline V gene has CDR1 SGHRS and CDR2 YFSETQ. CDR3 size: 14 residues. Here the CDR3 DNA reads TGCGCCAGCAGCCTGGGACAAACCGCCTACGAGCAGTACTTC. It is translated as CASSLGQTAYEQYF.

V usage is TRBV15 and J usage is TRBJ2-3, with D possibly being TRBD2 (6 bases). Trimming left V 3 bases short and J 6 bases short, with 22 bases between. From germline, CDR1 is LNHNV and CDR2 YYDKDF (reference sequence). The CDR3 length is 17 residues. Here the CDR3 reads CATSSDSGARAGDTQYF. CDR3 nucleotide sequence: TGTGCCACCAGCAGTGATAGCGGAGCCAGAGCAGGGGATACGCAGTATTTT.

This clonotype has only a few counts. The J gene is TRBJ2-7, the V gene TRBV20-1; 7 nucleotides agree with TRBD2. Looked up from germline, CDR1 is DFQATT and CDR2 is SNEGSKA (reference sequence). Losses at the gene ends were 0 bases for V and 5 bases for J; bases not matched to a gene: 10. The CDR3 runs to 15 residues. Written as DNA, the CDR3 is TGCAGTGCTAGAGATCGGGGGGAGGGAAGGAACGAGCAGTACTTC. Its protein is CSARDRGEGRNEQYF.

This chain joins TRBV11-2 and TRBJ2-5; 8 bases map to TRBD2. Per germline, CDR1 SGHAT and CDR2 FQNNGV. The CDR3 runs 14 residues. V was pared by 11 bases and J by 5 bases, with 13 bases of the junction left unmatched. The CDR3 reads CAGTLSRLAETQYF. The CDR3 coding sequence is TGTGCCGGCACCCTAAGCCGACTAGCGGAGACCCAGTACTTC.

Many counts were recorded for this clonotype. This chain joins TRBV28 and TRBJ2-7; 10 nucleotides agree with TRBD2. Per the germline V gene, CDR1 is MDHEN and CDR2 is SYDVKM. CDR3 size: 13 residues. V gave up 10 bases and J gave up 5 bases; unmatched junction bases: 8. The CDR3 region is CAILSGRSNEQYF. The DNA for the CDR3 is TGTGCCATCCTTAGCGGGAGGTCTAACGAGCAGTACTTC.

The CDR3 DNA reads TGTGCCAGCAGTACACCGGGACAGGGGGCGGAGACCCAGTACTTC. Residues: CASSTPGQGAETQYF. The chain links TRBV28 to TRBJ2-5; 12 bases fit TRBD1. Germline loops: CDR1 MDHEN, CDR2 SYDVKM. The trim removed 5 bases at V and 5 bases at J, leaving 6 bases unmatched. The CDR3 sequence is 15 residues long.

The genes are TRBV29-1 and TRBJ1-1; D not resolved. This CDR3 comprises 10 residues. CDR1 is SQVTM, CDR2 ANQGSEA, per germline. The V gene lost 3 bases and the J gene lost 1 base, with 0 bases spanning the gap. CDR3 nucleotide sequence: TGCAGCGTTGAGAACACTGAAGCTTTCTTT. Translation gives CSVENTEAFF.

The V gene is TRBV12-3 or TRBV12-4, the J gene TRBJ2-1; 12 nucleotides match TRBD2. V trimming: 6 bases; J trimming: 4 bases; junction bases outside the gene matches: 7. The CDR3 length is 16 residues. The CDR3 coding sequence is TGTGCCAGCAGGCCGACTAGCGGGAGTGGGTACAATGAGCAGTTCTTC. It translates to CASRPTSGSGYNEQFF.

This clonotype has a single count. The chain joins TRBV6-2 or TRBV6-3 to TRBJ2-1; 9 bases match TRBD2. J lost 8 bases, V lost 6 bases, and 5 bases had no gene match. CDR3 length equals 13 residues. Germline V gene lookup returns CDR1 MNHEY and CDR2 SVGEGT. The CDR3, as DNA: TGTGCCAGCAGCCTTAGCGGGAGCTATGAGCAGTTCTTC. As protein: CASSLSGSYEQFF.

As concerns this clonotype: One base away lies a much larger clone, so this may be a sequencing read error. V is TRBV20-1 and J is TRBJ2-3; D is uncertain. The length of the CDR3 is 13 residues. Trimming took 6 bases from V and 1 from J, leaving 11 bases between them. Germline V gene lookup returns CDR1 DFQATT and CDR2 SNEGSKA (reference sequence). The DNA of the CDR3 is TGCAGTGCGCAATCCGCGGGCACAGATACGCAGTATTTT. Its protein is CSAQSAGTDTQYF.

V usage is TRBV27 and J usage is TRBJ1-6; 7 bases agree with TRBD1. V was clipped by 5 bases and J by 7 bases; unmatched bases: 11. The CDR3 has 16 amino acids. Per germline, CDR1 MNHEY and CDR2 SMNVEV (reference sequence). Here the CDR3 DNA reads TGTGCCAGCAGTACCCAGGGGGGACAGTTAAATTCACCCCTCCACTTT. It encodes CASSTQGGQLNSPLHF.

This chain connects TRBV6-6 to TRBJ2-4, with TRBD1 matching 7 bases. V dropped 6 bases and J dropped 13; count of bases not matched to a gene: 12. The germline gives CDR1 MNHNY, CDR2 SVGAGI (reference sequence). The CDR3 has 13 residues. The CDR3 DNA sequence: TGTGCCAGCAGCCCACCTATTGACAGGGAGCAGTACTTC. Its protein is CASSPPIDREQYF.